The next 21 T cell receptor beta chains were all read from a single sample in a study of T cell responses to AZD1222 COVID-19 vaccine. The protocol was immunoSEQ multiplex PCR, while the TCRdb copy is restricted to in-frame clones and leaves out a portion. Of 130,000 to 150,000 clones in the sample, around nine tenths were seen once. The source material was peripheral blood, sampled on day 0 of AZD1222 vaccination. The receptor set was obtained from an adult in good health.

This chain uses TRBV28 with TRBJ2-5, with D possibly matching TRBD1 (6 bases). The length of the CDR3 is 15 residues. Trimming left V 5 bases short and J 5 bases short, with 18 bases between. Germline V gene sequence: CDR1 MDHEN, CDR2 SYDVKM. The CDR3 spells CASSHGTGPGETQYF. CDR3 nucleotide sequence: TGTGCCAGCAGTCACGGTACAGGGCCAGGGGAGACCCAGTACTTC. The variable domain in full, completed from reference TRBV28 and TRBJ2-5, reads DVKVTQSSRYLVKRTGEKVFLECVQDMDHENMFWYRQDPGLGLRLIYFSYDVKMKEKGDIPEGYSVSREKKERFSLILESASTNQTSMYLCASSHGTGPGETQYFGPGTRLLVL.

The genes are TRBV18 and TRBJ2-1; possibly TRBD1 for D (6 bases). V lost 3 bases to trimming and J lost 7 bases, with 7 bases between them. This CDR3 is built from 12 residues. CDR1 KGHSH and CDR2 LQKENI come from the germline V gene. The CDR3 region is CASSPTGNEQFF. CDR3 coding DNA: TGTGCCAGCTCACCTACAGGGAATGAGCAGTTCTTC.

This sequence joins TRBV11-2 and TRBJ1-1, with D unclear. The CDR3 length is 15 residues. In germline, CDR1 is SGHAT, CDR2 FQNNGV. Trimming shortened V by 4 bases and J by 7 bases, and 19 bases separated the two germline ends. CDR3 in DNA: TGTGCCAGCAGCTCCGCAGTAGGATTTCGGAGTGAAGCTTTCTTT. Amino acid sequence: CASSSAVGFRSEAFF.

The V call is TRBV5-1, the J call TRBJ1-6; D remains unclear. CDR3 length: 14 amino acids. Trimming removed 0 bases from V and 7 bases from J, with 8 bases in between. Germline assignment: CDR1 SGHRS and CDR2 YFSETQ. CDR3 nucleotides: TGCGCCAGCAGCTTGGTGTCAGCCAATTCACCCCTCCACTTT. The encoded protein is CASSLVSANSPLHF.

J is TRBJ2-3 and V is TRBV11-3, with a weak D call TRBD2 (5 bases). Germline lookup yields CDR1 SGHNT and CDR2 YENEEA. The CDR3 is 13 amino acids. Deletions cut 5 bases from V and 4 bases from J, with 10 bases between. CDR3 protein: CASSASGADTQYF. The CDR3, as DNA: TGTGCCAGCAGCGCCTCCGGGGCAGATACGCAGTATTTT.

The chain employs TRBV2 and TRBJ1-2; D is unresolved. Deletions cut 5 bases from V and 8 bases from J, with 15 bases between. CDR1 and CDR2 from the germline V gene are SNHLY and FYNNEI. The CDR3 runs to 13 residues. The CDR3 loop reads CASSLEQPLGYTF. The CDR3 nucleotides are TGTGCCAGCAGTCTGGAACAGCCATTGGGCTACACCTTC.

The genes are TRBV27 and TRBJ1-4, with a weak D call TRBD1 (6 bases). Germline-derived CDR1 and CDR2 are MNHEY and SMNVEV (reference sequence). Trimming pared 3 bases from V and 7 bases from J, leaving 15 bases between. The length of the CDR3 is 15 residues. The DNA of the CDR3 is TGTGCCAGCAGTTTGCGTCAGGGGACGTTTGAAAAACTGTTTTTT. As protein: CASSLRQGTFEKLFF.

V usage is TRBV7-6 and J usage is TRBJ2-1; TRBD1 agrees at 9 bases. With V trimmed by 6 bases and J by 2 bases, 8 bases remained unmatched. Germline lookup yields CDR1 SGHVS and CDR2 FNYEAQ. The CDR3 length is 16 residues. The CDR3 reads CASSSGQGIPYNEQFF. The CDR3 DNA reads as TGTGCCAGCAGTTCCGGACAGGGGATCCCCTACAATGAGCAGTTCTTC.

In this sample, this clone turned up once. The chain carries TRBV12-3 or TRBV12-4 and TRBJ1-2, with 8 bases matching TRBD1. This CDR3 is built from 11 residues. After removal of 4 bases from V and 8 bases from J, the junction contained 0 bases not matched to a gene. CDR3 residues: CASSSGGGYTF. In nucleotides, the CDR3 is TGTGCCAGCAGTTCAGGGGGCGGCTACACCTTC.

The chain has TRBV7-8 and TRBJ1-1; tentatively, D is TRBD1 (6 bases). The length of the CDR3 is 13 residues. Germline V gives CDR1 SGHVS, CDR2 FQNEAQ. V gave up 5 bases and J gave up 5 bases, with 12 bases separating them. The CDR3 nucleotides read TGTGCCAGCAGCCAAGACAGGTGGACTGAAGCTTTCTTT. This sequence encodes CASSQDRWTEAFF.

The chain's CDR3 is CASSYSGGSEQYF. The CDR3 DNA follows: TGTGCCAGCAGTTACTCCGGAGGAAGCGAGCAGTACTTC. The chain employs TRBV6-5 and TRBJ2-7; D might be TRBD2 (5 bases). Germline V gene sequence: CDR1 MNHEY, CDR2 SVGAGI. V shed 0 bases and J shed 6 bases, with 9 bases lying between them. CDR3 length equals 13 residues.

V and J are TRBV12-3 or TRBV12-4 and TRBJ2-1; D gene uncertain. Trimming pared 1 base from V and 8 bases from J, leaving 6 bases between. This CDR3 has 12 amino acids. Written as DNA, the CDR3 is TGTGCCAGCAGTTTAGGAACTCATGAGCAGTTCTTC. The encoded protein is CASSLGTHEQFF.

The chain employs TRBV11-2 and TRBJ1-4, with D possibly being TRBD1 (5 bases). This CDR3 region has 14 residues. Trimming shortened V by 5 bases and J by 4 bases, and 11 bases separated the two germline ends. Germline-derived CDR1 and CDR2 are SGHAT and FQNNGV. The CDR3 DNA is TGTGCCAGCAGCCCCCGGGACCTTAATGAAAAACTGTTTTTT. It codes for CASSPRDLNEKLFF.

Here the CDR3 reads CASSLRGGETQYF. The CDR3 region has the DNA TGTGCCAGCAGTCTACGCGGGGGAGAGACCCAGTACTTC. V gene TRBV27 combines with J gene TRBJ2-5; the match to TRBD2 covers 7 bases. Looked up from germline, CDR1 is MNHEY and CDR2 is SMNVEV (reference sequence). CDR3 size: 13 residues. The V segment lost 5 bases and the J segment 4 bases; nucleotides outside the gene matches: 4.

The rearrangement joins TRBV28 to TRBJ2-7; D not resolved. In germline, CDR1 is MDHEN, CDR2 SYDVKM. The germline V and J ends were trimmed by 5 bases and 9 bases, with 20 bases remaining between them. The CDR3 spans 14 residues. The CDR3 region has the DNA TGTGCCAGCAGTACCAGATTTGGGCCCCGTATGCAGTACTTC. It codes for CASSTRFGPRMQYF.

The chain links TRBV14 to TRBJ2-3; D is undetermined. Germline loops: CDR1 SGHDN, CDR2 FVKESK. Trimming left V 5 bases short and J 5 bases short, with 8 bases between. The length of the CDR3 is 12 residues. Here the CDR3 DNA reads TGTGCCAGCAGCTTCCGGGTAGATACGCAGTATTTT. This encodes CASSFRVDTQYF.

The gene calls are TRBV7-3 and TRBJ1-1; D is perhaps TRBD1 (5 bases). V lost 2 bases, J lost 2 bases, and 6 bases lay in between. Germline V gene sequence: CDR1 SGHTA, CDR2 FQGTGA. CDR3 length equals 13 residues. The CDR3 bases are TGTGCCAGCAGCTTAGACAGAAACACTGAAGCTTTCTTT. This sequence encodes CASSLDRNTEAFF.

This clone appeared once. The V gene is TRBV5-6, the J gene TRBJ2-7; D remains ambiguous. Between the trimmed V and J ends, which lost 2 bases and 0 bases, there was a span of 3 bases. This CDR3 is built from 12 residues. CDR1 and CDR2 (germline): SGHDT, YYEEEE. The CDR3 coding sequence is TGTGCCAGCAGCTTCTTCTCCTACGAGCAGTACTTC. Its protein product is CASSFFSYEQYF.

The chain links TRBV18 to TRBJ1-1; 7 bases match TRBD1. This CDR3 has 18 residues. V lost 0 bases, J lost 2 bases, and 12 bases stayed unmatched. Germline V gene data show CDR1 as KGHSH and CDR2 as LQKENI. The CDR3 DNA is TGTGCCAGCTCACCACCGGGCTTGACGACAGGGACCAACACTGAAGCTTTCTTT. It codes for CASSPPGLTTGTNTEAFF.

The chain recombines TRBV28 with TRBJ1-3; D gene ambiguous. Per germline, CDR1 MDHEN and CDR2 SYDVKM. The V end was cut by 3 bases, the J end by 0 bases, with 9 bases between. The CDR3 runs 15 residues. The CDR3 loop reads CASSFYPGSGNTIYF. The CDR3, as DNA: TGTGCCAGCAGTTTTTATCCAGGCTCTGGAAACACCATATATTTT.

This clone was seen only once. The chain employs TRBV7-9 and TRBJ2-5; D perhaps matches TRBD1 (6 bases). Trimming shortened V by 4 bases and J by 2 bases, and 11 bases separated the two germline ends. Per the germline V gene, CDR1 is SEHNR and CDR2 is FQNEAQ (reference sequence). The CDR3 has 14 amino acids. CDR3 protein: CASSSNRAQETQYF. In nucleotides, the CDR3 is TGTGCCAGCAGCTCGAACAGGGCTCAAGAGACCCAGTACTTC.